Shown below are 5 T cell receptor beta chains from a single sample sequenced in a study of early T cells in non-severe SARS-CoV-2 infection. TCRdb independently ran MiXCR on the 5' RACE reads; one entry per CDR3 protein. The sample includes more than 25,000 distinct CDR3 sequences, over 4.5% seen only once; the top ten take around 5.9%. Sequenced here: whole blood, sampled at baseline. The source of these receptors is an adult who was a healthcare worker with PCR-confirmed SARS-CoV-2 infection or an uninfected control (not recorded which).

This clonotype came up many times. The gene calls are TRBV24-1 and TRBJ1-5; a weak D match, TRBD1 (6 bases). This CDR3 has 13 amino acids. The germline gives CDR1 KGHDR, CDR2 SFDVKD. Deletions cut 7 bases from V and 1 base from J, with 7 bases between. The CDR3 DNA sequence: TGTGCCACCAGCAGGGGAAGCAATCAGCCCCAGCATTTT. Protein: CATSRGSNQPQHF.

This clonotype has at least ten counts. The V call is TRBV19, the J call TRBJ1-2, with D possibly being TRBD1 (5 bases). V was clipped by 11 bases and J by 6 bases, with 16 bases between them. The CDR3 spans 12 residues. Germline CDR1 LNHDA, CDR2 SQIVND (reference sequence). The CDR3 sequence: CALGGARNGYTF. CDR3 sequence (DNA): TGTGCCCTGGGAGGGGCCCGGAATGGCTACACCTTC.

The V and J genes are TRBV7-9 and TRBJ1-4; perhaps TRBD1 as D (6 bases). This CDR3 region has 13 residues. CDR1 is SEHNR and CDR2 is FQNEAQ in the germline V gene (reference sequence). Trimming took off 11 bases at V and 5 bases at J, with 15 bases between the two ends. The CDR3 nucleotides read TGTGCCGGGAGGACAGACGACAATGAAAAACTGTTTTTT. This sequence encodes CAGRTDDNEKLFF.

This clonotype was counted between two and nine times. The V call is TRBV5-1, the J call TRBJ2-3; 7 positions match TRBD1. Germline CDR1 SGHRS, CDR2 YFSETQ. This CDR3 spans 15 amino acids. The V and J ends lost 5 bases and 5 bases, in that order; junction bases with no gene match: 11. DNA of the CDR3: TGCGCCAGCAGTCTTGCTGACAGGGCGGAAGATACGCAGTATTTT. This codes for CASSLADRAEDTQYF.

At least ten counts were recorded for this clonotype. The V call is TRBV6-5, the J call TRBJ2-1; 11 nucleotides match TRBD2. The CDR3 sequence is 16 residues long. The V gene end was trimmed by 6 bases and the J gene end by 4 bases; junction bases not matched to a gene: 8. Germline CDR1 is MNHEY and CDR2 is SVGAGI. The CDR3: CASSYTSGSGYNEQFF. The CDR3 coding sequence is TGTGCCAGCAGCTACACTAGCGGGAGTGGTTACAATGAGCAGTTCTTC.